The 27 T cell receptor beta chains below all came from one sample that was sequenced in a study of human T cells and chemical hapten exposure. TCRdb reanalysed the RACE reads using MiXCR and keeps one entry per CDR3 protein. The table records about 340,000 distinct CDR3 sequences, roughly 6.9% of them present only once. Time point reported: patch test 1, 2 weeks after DPC sensitization. Treatment noted: therapeutic diphenylcyclopropenone sensitization with weekly scalp DPC. The sample in question was whole blood, obtained in connection with sensitization to the hapten diphenylcyclopropenone (DPC). The receptors here all came from a woman in her late teens or twenties with alopecia areata. Some clones in this sample may be carry-over from other donors' samples.

The V gene is TRBV19, the J gene TRBJ2-1; D remains ambiguous. The CDR3 extends over 11 amino acids. CDR1 is LNHDA, CDR2 SQIVND, per germline (reference sequence). Between the trimmed V and J ends, which lost 3 bases and 12 bases, there was a span of 9 bases. This CDR3 is CASSMDWGQFF. CDR3 DNA: TGTGCCAGTAGTATGGATTGGGGGCAGTTCTTC.

This clonotype was seen many times. V and J are TRBV6-5 and TRBJ2-1; the D gene is possibly TRBD2 (7 bases). Germline CDR1 and CDR2: MNHEY and SVGAGI. Trimming removed 8 bases from V and 10 bases from J, with 21 bases in between. CDR3 length equals 14 residues. DNA for the CDR3: TGTGCCAGCGTCCCCACGGGGGGCAGGAGGGAGCAGTTCTTC. Translating gives CASVPTGGRREQFF.

This clonotype appeared a few times. The rearrangement joins TRBV12-3 or TRBV12-4 to TRBJ2-1; 9 bases are shared with TRBD2. The CDR3 is 15 residues long. The V and J ends lost 3 bases and 8 bases, in that order; junction bases with no gene match: 8. The CDR3 DNA sequence: TGTGCCAGCAGTTTGATCAGCGGGGGGAAGGATGAGCAGTTCTTC. Its protein is CASSLISGGKDEQFF.

This clonotype was detected ten times or more. The chain combines TRBV12-3 or TRBV12-4 with TRBJ1-1, with D maybe TRBD1 (6 bases). The V and J ends lost 6 bases and 10 bases respectively, with 18 bases between them. The CDR3 consists of 13 residues. This CDR3 reads CASSPSGGLRAFF. The CDR3 DNA reads as TGTGCCAGCAGCCCATCGGGGGGGCTTAGAGCTTTCTTT.

This clonotype has just a few counts. The chain is built from TRBV6-1 and TRBJ2-1, with TRBD1 matching 11 bases. Trimming took 8 bases from V and 2 from J; bases not matched to a gene: 2. In germline, CDR1 is MNHNS, CDR2 SASEGT. This CDR3 region has 14 residues. CDR3 nucleotides: TGTGCCAGCTGGGGACAGGGGGCCTACAATGAGCAGTTCTTC. Translated: CASWGQGAYNEQFF.

As DNA, the CDR3 is TGTGCCAGCAGCAATAGTTACAATGAGCAGTTCTTC. As protein: CASSNSYNEQFF. V is TRBV6-6 and J is TRBJ2-1; D remains unclear. The V gene's germline CDR1 is MNHNY and CDR2 SVGAGI (reference sequence). The CDR3 runs 12 residues. The V end was cut by 6 bases, the J end by 4 bases, with 7 bases between.

The gene calls are TRBV13 and TRBJ1-6, with D tentatively TRBD1 (5 bases). In germline, CDR1 is PRHDT, CDR2 FYEKMQ (reference sequence). V was cut by 5 bases and J by 7 bases, with 6 bases left in between. There are 12 residues in the CDR3. The CDR3 protein is CASSPGNSPLHF. The CDR3 DNA reads TGTGCCAGCAGCCCAGGGAATTCACCCCTCCACTTT.

This clonotype was seen at least ten times. The chain joins TRBV7-3 to TRBJ1-6; maybe TRBD1 (5 bases). This CDR3 region has 14 residues. Germline assignment: CDR1 SGHTA and CDR2 FQGTGA. Deletions cut 6 bases from V and 7 bases from J, with 13 bases between. CDR3 DNA sequence: TGTGCCAGCAGTTCCGGGACTTCAAATTCACCCCTCCACTTT. This encodes CASSSGTSNSPLHF.

This clonotype was seen repeatedly, ten times or more. This chain uses TRBV27 with TRBJ1-4; D gene uncertain. Germline values: CDR1 MNHEY, CDR2 SMNVEV (reference sequence). CDR3 length: 13 residues. V shed 4 bases and J shed 3 bases, with 6 bases lying between them. The CDR3 region is CASSYASNEKLFF. CDR3 bases: TGTGCCAGCAGTTACGCGTCTAATGAAAAACTGTTTTTT.

This chain uses TRBV12-3 or TRBV12-4 with TRBJ1-2; no clear D. This CDR3 has 13 residues. V was clipped by 7 bases and J by 2 bases, with 11 bases between them. CDR3 nucleotide sequence: TGTGCCAGCACCACGGAAGGGAACTATGGCTACACCTTC. It translates to CASTTEGNYGYTF.

In this sample, this clonotype turned up many times. The V and J genes are TRBV7-8 and TRBJ2-5, with 7 positions matching TRBD2. This CDR3 contains 14 residues. Germline values: CDR1 SGHVS, CDR2 FQNEAQ. With 5 bases clipped from V and 5 bases from J, the junction kept 8 bases outside the gene matches. This CDR3 is CASSLEAGVETQYF. CDR3 nucleotide sequence: TGTGCCAGCAGCCTGGAGGCGGGGGTGGAGACCCAGTACTTC.

The CDR3 bases are TGTGCCAGCAGTCTAGGGTTCACCAGCAGTGGCTACACCTTC. Amino acids: CASSLGFTSSGYTF. The rearrangement joins TRBV28 to TRBJ1-2; D is uncertain. V was trimmed by 5 bases and J by 7 bases, leaving 17 bases between them. CDR1 is MDHEN, CDR2 SYDVKM, per germline. This CDR3 comprises 14 residues.

This clonotype has just a few counts. The rearrangement uses TRBV12-3 or TRBV12-4 and TRBJ2-7, with D perhaps matching TRBD1 or TRBD2 (5 bases each). V was trimmed by 2 bases and J by 7 bases, leaving 21 bases between them. This CDR3 spans 16 amino acids. The CDR3, as DNA: TGTGCCAGCAGTTTATCCCCAGGGCAAGGGACGGAGGAGCAGTACTTC. Its protein is CASSLSPGQGTEEQYF.

The sample holds many counts of this clonotype. The chain carries TRBV6-2 or TRBV6-3 and TRBJ2-7; the D gene is possibly TRBD2 (6 bases). Trimming took off 4 bases at V and 2 bases at J, with 15 bases between the two ends. The CDR3 runs to 15 residues. Germline CDR1 and CDR2: MNHEY and SVGEGT. Here the CDR3 DNA reads TGTGCCAGCAGTTCCTTCAGGGACTCGGCCTACGAGCAGTACTTC. This encodes CASSSFRDSAYEQYF.

This clonotype was seen a handful of times. The chain has TRBV14 and TRBJ1-5, with D unresolved. CDR1 is SGHDN and CDR2 is FVKESK in the germline V gene. This CDR3 has 15 residues. With 1 base removed from V and 9 bases from J, the gap between germline ends came to 16 bases. Here the CDR3 DNA reads TGTGCCAGCAGCCAAGTTCTCGAGGGCCGCCGGCCCCAGCATTTT. Translation: CASSQVLEGRRPQHF.

This clonotype was seen many times. J is TRBJ2-2 and V is TRBV27, with D maybe TRBD1 (6 bases). Germline CDR1 is MNHEY and CDR2 is SMNVEV (reference sequence). The CDR3 contains 13 residues. The germline V and J ends were trimmed by 4 bases and 8 bases, with 11 bases remaining between them. The CDR3 protein is CASSSQGAGELFF. In nucleotides, the CDR3 is TGTGCCAGCAGTTCACAGGGAGCGGGGGAGCTGTTTTTT.

Notes on this clonotype: One end of the junction varies from germline; a read error may be responsible. The chain has TRBV7-7 and TRBJ2-5; tentative D call: TRBD1 (5 bases). Germline loops: CDR1 SSHAT, CDR2 FNYEAQ (reference sequence). This CDR3 comprises 13 residues. CDR3 coding DNA: TGTGCTAGCAGCCTAGGACATCAAGAGACCCAGTACTTC. This gives the protein CASSLGHQETQYF.

This clonotype was counted between two and nine times. This chain links TRBV5-1 with TRBJ2-7; D may be TRBD2 (7 bases). The CDR3 has 15 residues. Germline values: CDR1 SGHRS, CDR2 YFSETQ. Trimming cost V 1 base and J 1 base, with 12 bases left between them. The CDR3 reads CASSLFGGPSYEQYF. CDR3 bases: TGCGCCAGCAGCTTGTTCGGGGGGCCGTCCTACGAGCAGTACTTC.

This clonotype was picked up many times. V is TRBV4-3 and J is TRBJ2-7; TRBD1 agrees at 7 bases. The CDR3 length is 13 residues. V dropped 0 bases and J dropped 5; count of bases not matched to a gene: 1. Per the germline V gene, CDR1 is LGHNA and CDR2 is YSLEER. The CDR3 sequence: CASSQDGTDEQYF. The CDR3 DNA reads TGCGCCAGCAGCCAAGACGGGACAGACGAGCAGTACTTC.

The sample holds a few counts of this clonotype. This sequence joins TRBV7-8 and TRBJ1-1, with D possibly matching TRBD1 (5 bases). This CDR3 region has 15 residues. Per germline, CDR1 SGHVS and CDR2 FQNEAQ. Trimming cost V 4 bases and J 0 bases, with 12 bases left between them. The CDR3 here is CASSSIRAMNTEAFF. CDR3 DNA: TGTGCCAGCAGCTCGATCAGGGCTATGAACACTGAAGCTTTCTTT.

There are a few counts of this clonotype. The rearrangement uses TRBV27 and TRBJ1-6; D not resolved. This CDR3 has 12 amino acids. From germline, CDR1 is MNHEY and CDR2 SMNVEV (reference sequence). The germline V and J ends were trimmed by 9 bases and 7 bases, with 10 bases remaining between them. CDR3 in amino acids: CASPGGNSPLHF. The CDR3 nucleotides read TGTGCCAGTCCAGGTGGAAATTCACCCCTCCACTTT.

The chain is built from TRBV20-1 and TRBJ1-5; a weak D match, TRBD1 (5 bases). Trimming took off 3 bases at V and 5 bases at J, with 14 bases between the two ends. The CDR3 has 14 amino acids. Germline V gene lookup returns CDR1 DFQATT and CDR2 SNEGSKA (reference sequence). The CDR3 sequence is CSARKPGGDQPQHF. CDR3 nucleotides: TGCAGTGCTAGGAAACCGGGGGGTGATCAGCCCCAGCATTTT.

The CDR3 DNA reads TGCGCCAGCAGCTTTCCAGGGTACTCTGGGGCCAACGTCCTGACTTTC. Protein: CASSFPGYSGANVLTF. The chain carries TRBV5-1 and TRBJ2-6, with a weak D call TRBD1 (5 bases). Germline V gives CDR1 SGHRS, CDR2 YFSETQ. The V gene lost 2 bases and the J gene lost 0 bases, with 9 bases spanning the gap. This CDR3 comprises 16 residues.

This clonotype was recorded many times. The chain links TRBV5-1 to TRBJ2-7; D may match TRBD1 or TRBD2 (5 bases each). Germline values: CDR1 SGHRS, CDR2 YFSETQ. There are 14 residues in the CDR3. V was clipped by 4 bases and J by 6 bases, with 17 bases between them. The CDR3 sequence is CASSVTGTTLEQYF. In DNA form, the CDR3 reads TGCGCCAGCAGCGTAACCGGGACGACCCTCGAGCAGTACTTC. The entire variable domain, with the rest obtained from reference TRBV5-1 and TRBJ2-7, is as follows: KAGVTQTPRYLIKTRGQQVTLSCSPISGHRSVSWYQQTPGQGLQFLFEYFSETQRNKGNFPGRFSGRQFSNSRSEMNVSTLELGDSALYLCASSVTGTTLEQYFGPGTRLTVT.

The table lists this clonotype with many counts. V and J are TRBV6-6 and TRBJ1-4; 7 bases line up with TRBD1. This CDR3 contains 14 residues. From germline, CDR1 is MNHNY and CDR2 SVGAGI (reference sequence). V dropped 6 bases and J dropped 6; count of bases not matched to a gene: 7. Written as DNA, the CDR3 is TGTGCCAGCAGAGCGGGACAGCTTTATGAAAAACTGTTTTTT. Residues: CASRAGQLYEKLFF.

The V gene is TRBV20-1, the J gene TRBJ1-2, with 7 bases identical to TRBD1. The CDR3 is 12 residues long. Germline CDR1 and CDR2: DFQATT and SNEGSKA (reference sequence). J was trimmed by 3 bases and V by 5 bases; bases with no gene match: 3. In DNA form, the CDR3 reads TGCAGTGCTCTTACAGGGGACTATGGCTACACCTTC. Its translation: CSALTGDYGYTF.

On this clonotype: This sequence may be a read error, since a much larger clone differs from it by one base. V is TRBV29-1 and J is TRBJ2-5; D could derive from TRBD1 or TRBD2 (6 bases each). From germline, CDR1 is SQVTM and CDR2 ANQGSEA. The length of the CDR3 is 13 residues. The CDR3 bases are TGCAGCGTTGAAGATACCGGGGGCGCGACCCGGTACTTC. Amino acids: CSVEDTGGATRYF. The full variable domain, in which reference TRBV29-1 and TRBJ2-5 provide the parts outside the CDR3, is SAVISQKPSRDICQRGTSLTIQCQVDSQVTMMFWYRQQPGQSLTLIATANQGSEATYESGFVIDKFPISRPNLTFSTLTVSNMSPEDSSIYLCSVEDTGGATRYFGPGTRLLVL.